Following are 17 T cell receptor beta chains from one sample sequenced in a study of T cells in Graves' hyperthyroidism and ophthalmopathy (dated by TCRdb to between 2019 and 2020). The library was made by multiplex PCR. Instrument on record: Illumina HiSeq 2000. The TCR beta CDR3 regions were amplified from RNA transcripts. For the first round of RT-PCR on the TCR CDR3, the HTBI primer set was used together with the Qiagen OneStep RT-PCR kit. The raw public data were reprocessed by TCRdb itself: fastp quality trimming at Q25, MiXCR clonotype calling, in-frame beta chains only. Rows with one shared CDR3 protein collapse into an entry with the most common genes and DNA. In all, the sample holds hundreds of thousands of distinct CDR3 sequences, and roughly a quarter of those were seen once. Together, the top ten hold roughly 12% of the sample. Material: blood. These receptors were taken from a woman aged 30 to 39 with Graves' ophthalmopathy.

This clonotype was observed at least ten times. The V gene is TRBV5-1, the J gene TRBJ1-2; D is ambiguous. V lost 4 bases to trimming and J lost 5 bases, with 9 bases between them. CDR3 length equals 12 residues. Per germline, CDR1 SGHRS and CDR2 YFSETQ. CDR3 DNA sequence: TGCGCCAGCAGCCCGGAGGGATATGGCTACACCTTC. Amino acids: CASSPEGYGYTF.

In this sample, this clonotype turned up many times. V usage is TRBV10-3 and J usage is TRBJ1-1; 7 nucleotides line up with TRBD1. The CDR3 runs to 14 residues. Trimming took 6 bases from V and 0 from J; bases not matched to a gene: 4. The V gene's germline CDR1 is ENHRY and CDR2 SYGVKD. CDR3 region: CAISPTGLNTEAFF. CDR3 nucleotides: TGTGCCATCAGCCCGACAGGGTTGAACACTGAAGCTTTCTTT.

As concerns this clonotype: A read error is possible here, since a much larger clone lies one base away. The chain uses TRBV2 and TRBJ2-2, with a possible D match to TRBD2 (6 bases). The CDR3 spans 14 residues. The V gene's germline CDR1 is SNHLY and CDR2 FYNNEI. The CDR3 DNA follows: TGTGCCAGCAGTGACAGGAGGAACACCGGGGAGGTGTTTTTT. Residues: CASSDRRNTGEVFF.

This clonotype was observed at least ten times. The chain links TRBV20-1 to TRBJ2-5, with D possibly TRBD1 on 6 matching bases. V lost 6 bases and J lost 3, with 11 bases in between. This CDR3 comprises 12 residues. Germline CDR1 reads DFQATT; CDR2 reads SNEGSKA (reference sequence). The CDR3 region is CSAIRTEETQYF. CDR3 coding DNA: TGCAGTGCCATTCGGACAGAAGAGACCCAGTACTTC.

Regarding this clonotype: Since no conserved phenylalanine or tryptophan closes the CDR3, a read error is the likely cause. This chain links TRBV10-3 with TRBJ2-7; 13 positions agree with TRBD2. V was pared by 5 bases and J by 5 bases, with 9 bases of the junction left unmatched. This CDR3 region has 16 residues. Germline loops: CDR1 ENHRY, CDR2 SYGVKD. DNA for the CDR3: TGTGCCATCAGTAAACTAGCGGGGGGGTACACGGACGAGCAGTACTCC. As protein: CAISKLAGGYTDEQYS.

The gene calls are TRBV11-2 and TRBJ2-7, with D maybe TRBD2 (5 bases). V was shortened by 5 bases and J by 3 bases, with 20 bases between the two germline ends. In germline, CDR1 is SGHAT, CDR2 FQNNGV. The CDR3 is 16 amino acids. CDR3 DNA: TGTGCCAGCAGCCGTACGCTCGGGGAACCCAACTACGAGCAGTACTTC. Amino acids: CASSRTLGEPNYEQYF.

This clonotype was picked up many times. J is TRBJ1-1 and V is TRBV12-3 or TRBV12-4, with a tentative D call TRBD1 (6 bases). The CDR3 spans 14 residues. Trimming shortened V by 3 bases and J by 8 bases, and 16 bases separated the two germline ends. The CDR3, as DNA: TGTGCCAGCAGTTTTAGTACTCAGGGGTCCGAAGCTTTCTTT. Amino acids: CASSFSTQGSEAFF.

This clonotype was recorded many times. V and J are TRBV5-6 and TRBJ1-1, with 7 bases fitting TRBD1. Trimming cost V 4 bases and J 4 bases; bases outside gene matches: 7. Germline lookup yields CDR1 SGHDT and CDR2 YYEEEE. The CDR3 contains 14 residues. CDR3 loop: CASSAGTVTTEAFF. DNA of the CDR3: TGTGCCAGCAGCGCCGGGACAGTGACCACTGAAGCTTTCTTT.

This clonotype was observed many times. The chain recombines TRBV2 with TRBJ2-6; TRBD1 matches 8 bases. V gave up 6 bases and J gave up 0 bases; unmatched junction bases: 10. Germline CDR1 reads SNHLY; CDR2 reads FYNNEI. The CDR3 has 18 amino acids. The CDR3: CASSGGRGLSSGANVLTF. In DNA, the CDR3 is TGTGCCAGCAGCGGGGGCAGGGGGCTAAGCTCTGGGGCCAACGTCCTGACTTTC.

This clonotype was detected ten times or more. The V and J genes are TRBV30 and TRBJ2-5; no reliable D call. Between the trimmed V and J ends, which lost 4 bases and 5 bases, there was a span of 11 bases. This CDR3 contains 12 residues. Per germline, CDR1 GTSNPN and CDR2 SVGIG (reference sequence). The CDR3 nucleotides read TGTGCCTGGAAGGGCCAAGGGGAGACCCAGTACTTC. It yields the protein CAWKGQGETQYF. The complete variable domain, with remaining parts taken from reference TRBV30 and TRBJ2-5, reads SQTIHQWPATLVQPVGSPLSLECTVEGTSNPNLYWYRQAAGRGLQLLFYSVGIGQISSEVPQNLSASRPQDRQFILSSKKLLLSDSGFYLCAWKGQGETQYFGPGTRLLVL.

This clonotype has a handful of counts. J is TRBJ1-3 and V is TRBV4-2; D is undetermined. The CDR3 has 16 amino acids. The V end was cut by 0 bases, the J end by 0 bases, with 9 bases between. Looked up from germline, CDR1 is LGHNA and CDR2 is YNFKEQ. CDR3 in amino acids: CASSQDRPRSGNTIYF. CDR3 in DNA: TGTGCCAGCAGCCAAGATCGGCCGCGCTCTGGAAACACCATATATTTT.

Ten or more counts support this clonotype. This chain uses TRBV10-1 with TRBJ1-2; TRBD1 is a possible D gene (5 bases). CDR1 is WNHNN and CDR2 is SYGVQD in the germline V gene (reference sequence). The CDR3 consists of 13 residues. V was pared by 0 bases and J by 4 bases, with 6 bases between. Written as DNA, the CDR3 is TGCGCCAGCAGTGAGTCAGGGACCTATGGCTACACCTTC. Its protein is CASSESGTYGYTF.

This chain connects TRBV12-3 or TRBV12-4 to TRBJ2-2; D perhaps matches TRBD1 (6 bases). Trimming cost V 3 bases and J 7 bases, with 9 bases left between them. The CDR3 spans 13 residues. CDR3 protein: CASSFTGYGELFF. For the CDR3, the DNA is TGTGCCAGCAGTTTTACAGGGTACGGGGAGCTGTTTTTT.

This clonotype has just a few counts. The CDR3 loop reads CASSSGTSVTYEQYF. The CDR3 DNA is TGTGCCAGCAGCTCTGGGACTAGCGTAACCTACGAGCAGTACTTC. This chain connects TRBV6-2 or TRBV6-3 to TRBJ2-7, with 10 bases matching TRBD2. V was clipped by 6 bases and J by 2 bases; unmatched bases: 7. Germline-derived CDR1 and CDR2 are MNHEY and SVGEGT. The CDR3 has 15 amino acids.

Ten or more counts support this clonotype. The chain carries TRBV20-1 and TRBJ2-5; 9 nucleotides align to TRBD1. The CDR3 sequence is 15 residues long. Unmatched junction bases numbered 12, after V lost 6 bases and J lost 4 bases. CDR1 is DFQATT, CDR2 SNEGSKA, per germline (reference sequence). CDR3 amino acids: CSAKPGTGRLETQYF. The CDR3 DNA reads TGCAGTGCCAAACCCGGGACAGGGCGTCTAGAGACCCAGTACTTC.

This clonotype showed up many times. This sequence joins TRBV20-1 and TRBJ1-3, with D unresolved. The CDR3 consists of 12 residues. Germline assignment: CDR1 DFQATT and CDR2 SNEGSKA (reference sequence). Between the trimmed V and J ends, which lost 7 bases and 5 bases, there was a span of 12 bases. The CDR3 DNA reads TGCAGTGGGGAAGTATTAAGAAACACCATATATTTT. It is translated as CSGEVLRNTIYF.

The table lists this clonotype with a few counts. V gene TRBV20-1 combines with J gene TRBJ1-1; D is unresolved. Germline V gene data show CDR1 as DFQATT and CDR2 as SNEGSKA (reference sequence). V gave up 6 bases and J gave up 2 bases, with 16 bases separating them. CDR3 length: 14 residues. CDR3 nucleotides: TGCAGTGCCAAGGGAGAGCTGATAAACACTGAAGCTTTCTTT. Its translation: CSAKGELINTEAFF.